The source of this T cell receptor (beta chain) is a study of cytomegalovirus exposure and HLA in healthy donors (dated 2017 in TCRdb). A note on the overall study: An earlier analysis of about 560 of the donors reported approximately 260 Gb of sequence data and 95 million to 130 million unique TCR beta sequences obtained from 180 million or so T cells. Along with the approximately 650-subject first cohort, a separate validation cohort of approximately 110 different subjects was used. The study was designed to test whether signatures of past pathogen exposure could be identified by cataloging public T cell receptors. The study combined high-throughput TCR immunosequencing, statistical association of individual TCRs with disease status, and machine learning to predict cytomegalovirus infection status. Typing coverage differed by locus: A, B, C, DRB1 and DQB1 were typed in roughly 620-640 donors, DQA1 in approximately 520, DPA1 in over 600, and DPB1 in just under 480. Donor age, sex, ethnicity and CMV serostatus were compiled together with the repertoire data. HLA typing included class I and class II loci at four-digit resolution. All discovery cohort repertoires had been generated using a single sequencing platform. Rather than drawing on any new phenotypic data, the later analysis identified candidate immune exposures from TCR beta sequences and the way those sequences occurred across donors. An early release covering 500 to 750 HLA-typed donors comprised roughly 300 gigabases of sequencing data and roughly 86 million unique TCR sequences. Five DR-DQ haplotypes were handled as single units for association and clustering, since linkage in the cohort was strong. In an earlier analysis of a few hundred of the donors, high-throughput TCR beta sequencing was used to judge whether each TCR beta V gene segment behaved as functional or pseudogenic. To study patterns of TCR occurrence, a later analysis re-analyzed previously published TCR beta repertoires from just over 650 donors and added high-resolution HLA genotyping. The study used immunosequencing to profile the T cell repertoires of approximately 640 subjects and linked those repertoires to cytomegalovirus serostatus. Of the roughly 410 genotyped donors, 65% to 90% were placed in the genetic ancestry cluster associated with self-reported Caucasian donors. A later genetic analysis used genome-wide SNP genotypes for 398 of the 666 donors, treating that subset as a discovery cohort. On average, 235,054 unique TCR beta nucleotide sequences were sequenced per donor among a few hundred genotyped donors of the cohort, with roughly 18% of those sequences being non-productive. Paper-wide results and their limitations: Approximately 16 rarely observed V segments, including chromosome 9 orphons, were excluded from the earlier analysis of 550 to 700 of the donors because counts were too low. Some IMGT-functional V segments, including TRBV6-2 and TRBV6-3, could not be told apart with the 87-base-pair reads, so those segments were excluded. A further reported finding was that TCR beta sequences accurately predicted the HLA-A and HLA-B alleles for most subjects in the first cohort. Compared with equally common non-associated chains, HLA-associated TCR beta chains in a later analysis were more clonally expanded and had lower generation probabilities. The classifier was reported to diagnose cytomegalovirus status with high specificity and sensitivity in both the original cohort and the validation cohort. Three of the identified cytomegalovirus-associated TCR beta chains were confirmed in vitro to be specific for cytomegalovirus antigens. According to a later analysis, TCR association rates differed among HLA loci, with DRB1 alleles showing the most associated TCRs and HLA-C alleles showing the fewest. A later genetic analysis associated a missense DCLRE1C variant with V-gene and J-gene trimming of TCR beta chains, and an independent cohort replicated the association. CMV serostatus was the only immune exposure information available for the cohort. According to a later analysis, parvovirus B19, influenza, CMV and Epstein-Barr virus appeared linked to several top co-occurrence clusters. Across donors, most TCR sequences were observed very rarely, whereas some public TCRs were present in many individuals. According to a later genetic analysis, donors in an Asian-associated ancestry cluster had fewer N-insertions in productive TCRs than the approximately 700-donor mean. Because HLA typing was missing for some donors at each locus, association tests included only the typed subset. In this cohort, only TCR beta chains were sequenced, and detectable features were limited by the absence of alpha or paired-chain data. In a later analysis, most CMV-associated TCR beta chains were found to appear HLA-restricted, with HLA associations seemingly driven largely by CMV exposure. The study listed 150 to 200 TCR beta chains as associated with cytomegalovirus. Specific HLA alleles were associated with 15,000 to 20,000 TCR beta sequences at a false discovery rate of 0.05 in a later analysis. An earlier analysis of roughly 570 of the donors showed that most TCR beta V segments appeared in productive rearrangements either about 87% or about 30% of the time, which broadly matched IMGT annotations. A group of highly shared sequence variants was considered likely to be a technical artifact of the sequencing pipeline. When HLA alleles, especially DR and DQ, strongly co-occurred, TCR associations were difficult to assign to individual alleles. Correlated functional status among segregating V segments might be attributable to linkage disequilibrium, but an unknown experimental factor could not be ruled out. Roughly uniform sequencing depth across donors was assumed in presence/absence analyses, although this assumption may not hold. The authors suggested that the approach could potentially be generalized to other disease states and immunological phenotypes.

About this clone itself: The specificity of this receptor is unknown. No per-base quality is available; no much larger clone lies one base away.

The cohort comprised around 700 healthy bone marrow donors. All cohort members were sampled while nominally healthy, although unrecorded immune exposures were likely present. The donor tested CMV seronegative, placing the donor among the 350 or so seronegative members of the cohort. A peripheral blood sample was provided by each donor, and peripheral blood mononuclear cells were used for TCR beta sequencing. The Qiagen DNeasy Blood Extraction Kit was used to extract genomic DNA from the blood cell samples. The CDR3 runs 17 residues from the cysteine to the phenylalanine. Just CDR3 DNA is preserved here, 51 bases in frame from base 1. CDR1 and CDR2 (SGHNT, YYREEE) derive from the germline V gene (reference sequence). V loses 4 bases at its end and J loses 4 bases; junction bases beyond the gene matches: 16. Library generation was performed with the immunoSEQ multiplex PCR assay. The multiplex PCR relied on a mix of 60 forward primers for TCR Vbeta segments and 13 reverse primers for TCR Jbeta segments. The CDR3 region of rearranged TCR beta genes was amplified from genomic DNA by a multiplex PCR assay. On the Illumina HiSeq System, the amplified TCR beta libraries were sequenced as 87-base-pair reads. From the authors' description of their analysis: A later analysis counted approximately 84 million unique TCR beta chains across the roughly 700 repertoires, and around 9.9 million of these chains were shared by at least two donors. To remove PCR and sequencing errors, raw reads were error-corrected and collapsed into unique sequences using a nearest-neighbor algorithm that merged closely related sequences. Alignment of CDR3 sequences to IMGT reference sequences was used to assign V, D and J gene segments. For a sequence to be retained, a match of at least six nucleotides was required to both a V gene segment and a J gene segment. A rearrangement was called productive if the CDR3 had no stop codons and remained in frame with V and J, and every other rearrangement was called non-productive. Following IMGT convention, CDR3 was defined as the stretch from the second conserved V-encoded cysteine up to the conserved J-encoded phenylalanine. The earlier analysis of about 560 of the donors excluded any sequence lacking an unambiguous match to a single V gene segment. In an earlier analysis of 450 to 700 of the donors, V segments were called functional above 56.7% productive rearrangements and were called segregating when the between-donor standard deviation exceeded 5%. A statistical classification framework was built to diagnose cytomegalovirus status from the catalog of TCR beta chain sequences. V and J gene assignment, in a later analysis, came from comparing TCR nucleotide sequences with IMGT/GENE-DB human TR gene sequences. Using the TCRdist pipeline, a later analysis assigned CDR3 sequences along with most-parsimonious VDJ recombination scenarios. A later analysis defined each TCR beta chain by its CDR3 amino acid sequence plus V-gene family, and excluded reads lacking a unique V-gene family. As a way to deal with suspected cross-contamination and a sequencing artifact, a later analysis dropped nearly 600 nucleotide sequences that were highly shared and had low generation probability. In a later analysis, a clonal expansion index was calculated for each public chain from normalized within-repertoire ranks of inferred template counts. In a later analysis, generation probabilities were computed using a VDJ recombination model fitted to out-of-frame rearrangements, and the results were checked against IGoR. Hypergeometric tests were used in a later analysis to score TCR-TCR, TCR-HLA and TCR-CMV co-occurrence, with a repertoire-size bias correction applied to the TCR pairs. To estimate false discovery rates, a later analysis permuted the HLA or CMV assignments 20 times. In a later analysis, co-occurring TCRs were grouped using DBSCAN, with TCRdist sequence similarity added in when clustering inside HLA-allele-positive subsets. Repertoires with fewer than 30,000 or more than 120,000 public chains were left out of co-occurrence clustering, as were four to six repertoires with anomalous nucleotide sharing. Entries here come from immuneACCESS through TCRdb and include only in-frame sequences with V and J called. Some clones fail to appear in such tables; in the studies checked, an unresolved V gene covers under half of the shortfall, and the cause of the remainder is unknown. The DNA gave D and trimming, while V, J and clone size come from that table. The sample data list 130,000 to 150,000 clones, and around 79% of these were observed just once. The ten biggest clones cover less than 2% of the sample.

The sequence derives from a woman under 40 in good health and CMV-seronegative. Sequenced material: PBMCs. The sequence is built from TRBV5-4 and TRBJ1-2, and 7 bases in between align with TRBD1. The nucleotides read TGTGCCAGCAGCCCGGACAGGCGGGACTCTGGATTCTATGGCTACACCTTC. This translates into CASSPDRRDSGFYGYTF.